This passage covers 9 T cell receptor beta chains from one sample sequenced in a study of T cell responses to AZD1222 COVID-19 vaccine. Here immunoSEQ multiplex PCR was the method, and the copy in TCRdb shows in-frame clones only, minus some. The profile shows 200,000 to 300,000 clones, approximately 93% of them singletons. The sequences come from peripheral blood, collected on day 0 of AZD1222 vaccination. These receptors originate from an adult in good health.

The rearrangement uses TRBV28 and TRBJ1-2; 10 bases are a match to TRBD1. The CDR3 is made up of 16 amino acids. Germline V CDR1 and CDR2: MDHEN, SYDVKM. Trimming took 3 bases from V and 3 from J; bases not matched to a gene: 7. The CDR3 is CASSLLSGTGDYGYTF. As DNA, the CDR3 is TGTGCCAGCAGTTTGCTGTCGGGGACAGGGGACTATGGCTACACCTTC.

This chain joins TRBV4-1 and TRBJ1-1; tentative D call: TRBD1 (5 bases). V lost 4 bases to trimming and J lost 1 base, with 7 bases between them. This CDR3 has 13 residues. CDR1 is MGHRA, CDR2 YSYEKL, per germline. CDR3 residues: CASSPQGNTEAFF. In DNA, the CDR3 is TGCGCCAGCAGCCCTCAGGGGAACACTGAAGCTTTCTTT.

The CDR3 reads CASSDRQDIAKNIQYF. The CDR3 nucleotides read TGTGCCAGCAGTGATAGACAGGATATAGCCAAAAACATTCAGTACTTC. The chain employs TRBV2 and TRBJ2-4, with D possibly TRBD1 on 6 matching bases. This CDR3 is built from 16 residues. V lost 3 bases to trimming and J lost 0 bases, with 12 bases between them. Germline lookup yields CDR1 SNHLY and CDR2 FYNNEI.

CDR3 in amino acids: CASSYEGTGGNYGYTF. CDR3 in DNA: TGTGCCAGCAGTTACGAAGGGACAGGGGGCAACTATGGCTACACCTTC. The chain joins TRBV6-5 to TRBJ1-2; 12 nucleotides line up with TRBD1. CDR1 is MNHEY and CDR2 is SVGAGI in the germline V gene. V lost 2 bases and J lost 2; bases outside the gene matches: 3. The CDR3 spans 16 residues.

This chain links TRBV4-3 with TRBJ1-2; D might be TRBD1 (5 bases). Trimming took off 0 bases at V and 4 bases at J, with 15 bases between the two ends. The CDR3 length is 16 residues. The germline CDR1 and CDR2 sequences are LGHNA and YSLEER. This CDR3 is CASSQDAGVGSYGYTF. DNA for the CDR3: TGCGCCAGCAGCCAAGATGCGGGGGTAGGGAGCTATGGCTACACCTTC.

The chain recombines TRBV7-8 with TRBJ2-7; TRBD2 aligns across 7 bases. J lost 3 bases, V lost 5 bases, and 16 bases had no gene match. The CDR3 is 17 residues long. Germline V gene data show CDR1 as SGHVS and CDR2 as FQNEAQ. The CDR3 coding sequence is TGTGCCAGCAGCCCAACCCCCTCGGGGGGACTACACTACGAGCAGTACTTC. It yields the protein CASSPTPSGGLHYEQYF.

This clone was detected only once. The gene calls are TRBV28 and TRBJ1-6; a weak D match, TRBD1 (5 bases). V was cut by 2 bases and J by 8 bases, with 16 bases left in between. Germline V CDR1 and CDR2: MDHEN, SYDVKM. The CDR3 totals 16 residues. The CDR3 region is CASSLGPGREDSPLHF. In DNA, the CDR3 is TGTGCCAGCAGTTTAGGCCCCGGCAGGGAAGATTCACCCCTCCACTTT.

The gene calls are TRBV2 and TRBJ2-2; a weak D match, TRBD2 (6 bases). The CDR3 sequence is 14 residues long. The V and J ends lost 6 bases and 2 bases respectively, with 10 bases between them. Germline lookup yields CDR1 SNHLY and CDR2 FYNNEI. The CDR3 DNA reads TGTGCCAGCAGGGGGACTGGTAACACCGGGGAGCTGTTTTTT. Protein sequence: CASRGTGNTGELFF.

This chain joins TRBV4-1 and TRBJ1-5, with 10 bases identical to TRBD1. CDR3 length: 16 amino acids. Germline-derived CDR1 and CDR2 are MGHRA and YSYEKL. V trimming: 4 bases; J trimming: 2 bases; junction bases outside the gene matches: 5. This chain's CDR3 is CASSLRDRGGNQPQHF. The CDR3 DNA reads TGCGCCAGCAGCCTCCGGGACAGGGGTGGCAATCAGCCCCAGCATTTT.